This T cell receptor beta chain stems from a study of T cell changes during pregnancy in multiple sclerosis. The CDR3 length is 17 residues. V lost 2 bases to trimming and J lost 4 bases, with 20 bases between them. Per germline, CDR1 MNHNS and CDR2 SASEGT. The table came from immunoSEQ multiplex PCR; TCRdb's copy has only in-frame clones and leaves some out. The table records roughly 38,000 clones, more than 75% of them present only once. The V gene is TRBV6-1, the J gene TRBJ1-2; D gene unclear. Source: CD8+ T cells from peripheral blood mononuclear cells, taken in the third trimester of pregnancy. The sequence was collected from a female donor with multiple sclerosis, enrolled in a pregnancy study. The CDR3 DNA reads as TGTGCCAGCAGTGAAAGGCCGTCAGGCAGCCTACTCTATGGCTACACCTTC. Amino acid sequence: CASSERPSGSLLYGYTF.